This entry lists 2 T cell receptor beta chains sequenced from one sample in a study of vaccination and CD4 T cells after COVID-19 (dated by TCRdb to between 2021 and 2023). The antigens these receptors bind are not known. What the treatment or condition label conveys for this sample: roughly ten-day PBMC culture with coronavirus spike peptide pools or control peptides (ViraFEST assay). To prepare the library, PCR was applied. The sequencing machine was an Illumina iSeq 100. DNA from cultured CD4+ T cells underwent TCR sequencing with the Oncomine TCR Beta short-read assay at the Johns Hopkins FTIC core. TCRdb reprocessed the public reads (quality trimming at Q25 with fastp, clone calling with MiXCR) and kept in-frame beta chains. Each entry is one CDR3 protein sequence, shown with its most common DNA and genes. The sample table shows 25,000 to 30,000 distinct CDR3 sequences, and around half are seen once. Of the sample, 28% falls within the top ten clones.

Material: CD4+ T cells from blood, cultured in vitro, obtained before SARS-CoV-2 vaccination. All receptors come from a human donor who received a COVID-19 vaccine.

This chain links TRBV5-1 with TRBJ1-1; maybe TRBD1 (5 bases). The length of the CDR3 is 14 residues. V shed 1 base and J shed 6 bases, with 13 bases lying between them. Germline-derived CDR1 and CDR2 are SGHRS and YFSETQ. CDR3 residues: CASSLRQGSAEAFF. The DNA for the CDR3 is TGCGCCAGCAGCTTGAGGCAGGGCTCCGCTGAAGCTTTCTTT.

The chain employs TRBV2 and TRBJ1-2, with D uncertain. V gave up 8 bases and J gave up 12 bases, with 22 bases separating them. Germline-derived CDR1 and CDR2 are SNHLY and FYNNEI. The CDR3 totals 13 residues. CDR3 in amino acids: CASSSGPRAEHTF. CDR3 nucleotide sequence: TGTGCCAGCTCTTCCGGGCCTAGGGCTGAACACACCTTC.